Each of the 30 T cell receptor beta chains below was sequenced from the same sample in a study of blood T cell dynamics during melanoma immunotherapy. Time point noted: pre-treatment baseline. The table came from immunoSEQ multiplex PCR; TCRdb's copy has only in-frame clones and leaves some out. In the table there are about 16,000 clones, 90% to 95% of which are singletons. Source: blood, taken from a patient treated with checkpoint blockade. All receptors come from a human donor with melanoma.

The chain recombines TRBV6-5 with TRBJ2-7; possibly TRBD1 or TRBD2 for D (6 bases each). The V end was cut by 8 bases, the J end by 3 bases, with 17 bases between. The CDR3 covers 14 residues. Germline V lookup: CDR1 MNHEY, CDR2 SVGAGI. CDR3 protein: CASGSGAWGYEQYF. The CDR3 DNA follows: TGTGCCAGCGGGTCGGGGGCCTGGGGCTACGAGCAGTACTTC.

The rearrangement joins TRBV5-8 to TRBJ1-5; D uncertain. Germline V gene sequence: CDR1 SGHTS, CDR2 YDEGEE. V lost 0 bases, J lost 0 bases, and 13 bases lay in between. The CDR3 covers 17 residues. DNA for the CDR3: TGTGCCAGCAGCTTGGGGACCTCGGGGATTAGCAATCAGCCCCAGCATTTT. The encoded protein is CASSLGTSGISNQPQHF.

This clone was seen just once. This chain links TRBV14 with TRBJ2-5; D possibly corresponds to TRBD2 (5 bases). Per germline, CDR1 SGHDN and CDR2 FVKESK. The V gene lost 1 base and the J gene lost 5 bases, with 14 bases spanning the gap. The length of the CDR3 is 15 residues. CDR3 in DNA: TGTGCCAGCAGCCAAGGACTACCACCGGGGGAGACCCAGTACTTC. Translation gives CASSQGLPPGETQYF.

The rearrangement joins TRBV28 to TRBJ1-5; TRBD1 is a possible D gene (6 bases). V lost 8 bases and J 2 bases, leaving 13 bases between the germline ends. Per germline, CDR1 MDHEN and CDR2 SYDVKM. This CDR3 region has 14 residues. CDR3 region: CASGRAGGNQPQHF. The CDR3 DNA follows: TGTGCCAGCGGGCGAGCAGGGGGCAATCAGCCCCAGCATTTT. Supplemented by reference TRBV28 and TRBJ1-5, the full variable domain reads DVKVTQSSRYLVKRTGEKVFLECVQDMDHENMFWYRQDPGLGLRLIYFSYDVKMKEKGDIPEGYSVSREKKERFSLILESASTNQTSMYLCASGRAGGNQPQHFGDGTRLSIL.

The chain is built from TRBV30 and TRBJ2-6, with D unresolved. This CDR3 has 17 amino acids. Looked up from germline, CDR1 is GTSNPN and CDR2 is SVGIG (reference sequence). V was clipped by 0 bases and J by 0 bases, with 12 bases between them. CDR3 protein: CAWSVYGWGSGANVLTF. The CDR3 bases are TGTGCCTGGAGTGTATATGGGTGGGGCTCTGGGGCCAACGTCCTGACTTTC.

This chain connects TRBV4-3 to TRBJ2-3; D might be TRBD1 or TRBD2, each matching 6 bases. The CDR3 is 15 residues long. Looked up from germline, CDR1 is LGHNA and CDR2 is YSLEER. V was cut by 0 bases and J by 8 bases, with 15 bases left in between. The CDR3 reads CASSQDAGGRGTQYF. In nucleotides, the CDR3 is TGCGCCAGCAGCCAAGACGCCGGGGGCCGTGGTACGCAGTATTTT.

The CDR3 bases are TGTGCCAGCAGCGCTCGACAGGGCACTGAAGCTTTCTTT. It specifies CASSARQGTEAFF. The chain couples TRBV7-8 to TRBJ1-1; 7 bases are a match to TRBD1. Germline-derived CDR1 and CDR2 are SGHVS and FQNEAQ. This CDR3 comprises 13 residues. With 5 bases clipped from V and 4 bases from J, the junction kept 4 bases outside the gene matches.

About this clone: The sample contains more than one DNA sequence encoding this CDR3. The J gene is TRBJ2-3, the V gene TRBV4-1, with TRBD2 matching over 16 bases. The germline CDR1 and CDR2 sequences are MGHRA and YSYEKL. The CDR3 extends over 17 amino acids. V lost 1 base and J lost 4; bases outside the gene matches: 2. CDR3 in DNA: TGCGCCAGCAGCCAAGGGGGACTAGCGGGAGGGGCAGATACGCAGTATTTT. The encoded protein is CASSQGGLAGGADTQYF.

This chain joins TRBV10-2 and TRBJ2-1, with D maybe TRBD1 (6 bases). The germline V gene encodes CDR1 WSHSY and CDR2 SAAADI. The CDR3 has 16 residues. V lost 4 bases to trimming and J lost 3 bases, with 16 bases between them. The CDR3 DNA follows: TGCGCCAGCAGTGGGACCGGCAGGGGCTACTACAATGAGCAGTTCTTC. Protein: CASSGTGRGYYNEQFF.

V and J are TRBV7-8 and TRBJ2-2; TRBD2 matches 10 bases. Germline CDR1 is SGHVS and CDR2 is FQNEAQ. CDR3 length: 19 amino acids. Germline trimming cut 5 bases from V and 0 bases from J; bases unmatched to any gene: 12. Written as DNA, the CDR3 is TGTGCCAGCAGCCCAGCCCTACTAGCGGGGAGTTCGAACACCGGGGAGCTGTTTTTT. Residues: CASSPALLAGSSNTGELFF.

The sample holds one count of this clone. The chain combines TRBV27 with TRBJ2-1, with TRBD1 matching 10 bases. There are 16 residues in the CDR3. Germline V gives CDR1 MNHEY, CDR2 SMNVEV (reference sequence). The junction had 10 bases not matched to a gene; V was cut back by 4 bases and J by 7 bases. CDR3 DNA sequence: TGTGCCAGCAGTTCGCGGACAGGGGGGAATGTAAATGAGCAGTTCTTC. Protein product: CASSSRTGGNVNEQFF.

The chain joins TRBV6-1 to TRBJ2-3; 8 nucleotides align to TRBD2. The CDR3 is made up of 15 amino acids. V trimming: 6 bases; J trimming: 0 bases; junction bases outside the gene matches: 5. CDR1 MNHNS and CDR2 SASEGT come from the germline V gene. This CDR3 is CASSASGYSTDTQYF. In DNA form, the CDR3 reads TGTGCCAGCAGCGCTAGCGGGTACAGCACAGATACGCAGTATTTT.

CDR3 coding DNA: TGTGCCAGTAGTATAGCGGCCAGGGGGAGGGCTTTACCGGACACTGAAGCTTTCTTT. It yields the protein CASSIAARGRALPDTEAFF. The V call is TRBV19, the J call TRBJ1-1; 7 bases map to TRBD1. The length of the CDR3 is 19 residues. The germline V gene has CDR1 LNHDA and CDR2 SQIVND (reference sequence). Trimming took 1 base from V and 3 from J; bases not matched to a gene: 17.

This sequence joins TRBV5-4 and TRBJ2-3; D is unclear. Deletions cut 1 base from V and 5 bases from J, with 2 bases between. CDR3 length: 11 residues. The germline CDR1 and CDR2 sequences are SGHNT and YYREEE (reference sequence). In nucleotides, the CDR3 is TGTGCCAGCAGCTTGCAAGATACGCAGTATTTT. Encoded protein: CASSLQDTQYF.

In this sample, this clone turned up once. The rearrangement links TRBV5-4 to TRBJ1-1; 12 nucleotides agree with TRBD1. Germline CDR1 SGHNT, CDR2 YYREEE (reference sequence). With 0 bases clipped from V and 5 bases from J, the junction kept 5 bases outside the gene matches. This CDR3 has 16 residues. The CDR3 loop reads CASSLGGTGGVTEAFF. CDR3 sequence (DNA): TGTGCCAGCAGCTTGGGGGGGACAGGGGGCGTGACTGAAGCTTTCTTT.

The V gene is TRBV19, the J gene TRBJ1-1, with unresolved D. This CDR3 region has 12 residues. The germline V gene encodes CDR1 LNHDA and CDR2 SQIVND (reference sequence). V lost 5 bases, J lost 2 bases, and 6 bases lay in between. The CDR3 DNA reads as TGTGCCAGTAGTTGGGGAAACACTGAAGCTTTCTTT. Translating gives CASSWGNTEAFF.

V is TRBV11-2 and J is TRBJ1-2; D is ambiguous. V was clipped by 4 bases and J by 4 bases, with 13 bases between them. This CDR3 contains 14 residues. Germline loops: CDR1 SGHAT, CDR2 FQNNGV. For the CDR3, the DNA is TGTGCCAGCAGCTCACCCAATTGGGCCTATGGCTACACCTTC. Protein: CASSSPNWAYGYTF.

The CDR3 DNA is TGTGCCAGCAGCGACCGGGACACGCTCTCCTACGAGCAGTACTTC. Translating gives CASSDRDTLSYEQYF. The chain joins TRBV7-9 to TRBJ2-7; TRBD1 might be the D (6 bases). Germline loops: CDR1 SEHNR, CDR2 FQNEAQ (reference sequence). V gave up 5 bases and J gave up 0 bases, with 14 bases separating them. This CDR3 has 15 residues.

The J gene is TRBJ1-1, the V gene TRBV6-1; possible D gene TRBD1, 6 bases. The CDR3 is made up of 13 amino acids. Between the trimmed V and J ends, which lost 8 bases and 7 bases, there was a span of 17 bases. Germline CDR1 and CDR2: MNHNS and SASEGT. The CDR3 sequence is CASPGLIRGEAFF. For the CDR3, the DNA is TGTGCCAGCCCGGGACTTATCAGGGGTGAAGCTTTCTTT.

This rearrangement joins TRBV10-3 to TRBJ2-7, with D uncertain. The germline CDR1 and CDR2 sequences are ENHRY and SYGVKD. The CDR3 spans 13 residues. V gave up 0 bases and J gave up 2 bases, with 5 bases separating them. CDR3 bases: TGTGCCATCAGTGAGTCTGGTGCCTACGAGCAGTACTTC. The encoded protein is CAISESGAYEQYF.

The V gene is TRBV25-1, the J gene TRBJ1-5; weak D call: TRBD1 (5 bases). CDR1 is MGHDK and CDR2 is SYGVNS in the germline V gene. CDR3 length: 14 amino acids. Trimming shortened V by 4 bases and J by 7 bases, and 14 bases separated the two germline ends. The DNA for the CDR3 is TGTGCCAGCAGTGCAGGGAGGGGTAACCAGCCCCAGCATTTT. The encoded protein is CASSAGRGNQPQHF.

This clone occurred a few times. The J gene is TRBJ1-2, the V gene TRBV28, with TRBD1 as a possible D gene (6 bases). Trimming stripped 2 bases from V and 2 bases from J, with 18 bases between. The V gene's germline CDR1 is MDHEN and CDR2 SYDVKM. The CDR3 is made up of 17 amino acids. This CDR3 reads CASSLKQGSGVNYGYTF. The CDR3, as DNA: TGTGCCAGCAGTTTAAAGCAGGGGTCAGGGGTGAACTATGGCTACACCTTC.

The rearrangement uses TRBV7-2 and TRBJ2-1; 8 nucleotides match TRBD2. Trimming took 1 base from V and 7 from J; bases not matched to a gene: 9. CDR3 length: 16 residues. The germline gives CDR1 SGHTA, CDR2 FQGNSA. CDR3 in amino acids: CASSLGGSGGGNEQFF. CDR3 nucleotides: TGTGCCAGCAGCTTAGGAGGCAGCGGGGGTGGTAATGAGCAGTTCTTC.

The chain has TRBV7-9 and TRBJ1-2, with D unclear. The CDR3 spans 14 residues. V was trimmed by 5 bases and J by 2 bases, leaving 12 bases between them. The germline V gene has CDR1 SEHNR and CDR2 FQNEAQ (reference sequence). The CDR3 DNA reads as TGTGCCAGCAGCCCAAGTTCGGCCAACTATGGCTACACCTTC. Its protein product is CASSPSSANYGYTF.

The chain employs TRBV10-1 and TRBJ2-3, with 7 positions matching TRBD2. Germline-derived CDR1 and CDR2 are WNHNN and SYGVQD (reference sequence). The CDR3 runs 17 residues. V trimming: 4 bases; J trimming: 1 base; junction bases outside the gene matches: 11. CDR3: CASSGGEGGTGTDTQYF. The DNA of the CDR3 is TGCGCCAGCAGTGGAGGGGAGGGCGGTACCGGCACAGATACGCAGTATTTT.

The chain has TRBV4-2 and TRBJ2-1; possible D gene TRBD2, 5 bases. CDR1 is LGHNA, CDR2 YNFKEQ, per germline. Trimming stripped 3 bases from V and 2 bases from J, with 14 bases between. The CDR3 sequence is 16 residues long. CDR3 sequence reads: CASSQETSQAYNEQFF. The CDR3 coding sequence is TGTGCCAGCAGCCAGGAAACTAGTCAGGCCTACAATGAGCAGTTCTTC.

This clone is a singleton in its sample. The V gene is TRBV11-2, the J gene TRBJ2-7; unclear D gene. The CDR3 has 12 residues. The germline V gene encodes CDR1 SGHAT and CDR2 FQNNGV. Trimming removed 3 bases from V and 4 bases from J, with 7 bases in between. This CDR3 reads CASSFLLYEQYF. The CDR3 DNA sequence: TGTGCCAGCAGCTTCCTCCTTTACGAGCAGTACTTC.

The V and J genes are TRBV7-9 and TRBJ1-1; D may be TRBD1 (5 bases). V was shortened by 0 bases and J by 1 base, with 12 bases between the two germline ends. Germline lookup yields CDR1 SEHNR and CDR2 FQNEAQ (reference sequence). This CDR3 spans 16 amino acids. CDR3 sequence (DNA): TGTGCCAGCAGCTTAGCCGGGGGACTCAGGAACACTGAAGCTTTCTTT. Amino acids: CASSLAGGLRNTEAFF.

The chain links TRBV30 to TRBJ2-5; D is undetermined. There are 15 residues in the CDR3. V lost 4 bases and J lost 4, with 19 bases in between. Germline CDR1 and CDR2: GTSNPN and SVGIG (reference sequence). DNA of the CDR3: TGTGCCTGGATGGTGGGCCAGCCGGGCGGAGAGACCCAGTACTTC. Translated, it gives CAWMVGQPGGETQYF.

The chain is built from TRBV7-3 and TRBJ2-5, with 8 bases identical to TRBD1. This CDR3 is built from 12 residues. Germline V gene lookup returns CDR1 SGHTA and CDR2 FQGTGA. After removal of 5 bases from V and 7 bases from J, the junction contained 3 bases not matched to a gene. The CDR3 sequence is CASSIDRGTQYF. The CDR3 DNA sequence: TGTGCCAGCAGCATTGACAGGGGGACCCAGTACTTC.